The clone carrying this TCR beta chain was recorded at least ten times. Antigen specificity is unknown. Unique molecular identifiers tagged individual cDNA molecules. TCRdb independently ran MiXCR on the 5' RACE reads; one entry per CDR3 protein. Among about 47,000 distinct CDR3 sequences listed, approximately 9% were seen once. These data belong to a study of early T cells in non-severe SARS-CoV-2 infection. Whole-study context: RNA in bulk from unsorted whole blood was sequenced, and chains were unpaired.

Looked up from germline, CDR1 is LNHNV and CDR2 is YYDKDF (reference sequence). V lost 0 bases and J 1 base, leaving 15 bases between the germline ends. CDR3 length: 17 residues. Study outcomes and limitations: VDJdb matching, biased toward anti-spike CD8 responses, missed private and CD4 specificities.

Sequences were derived from whole blood, sampled at baseline. The chain employs TRBV15 and TRBJ1-1, with D possibly TRBD1 on 5 matching bases. The sequence came from an adult who was a healthcare worker with PCR-confirmed SARS-CoV-2 infection or an uninfected control (not recorded which). The CDR3 DNA follows: TGTGCCACCAGCAGAGAAGCCTACAGACAGACGAACACTGAAGCTTTCTTT. It is translated as CATSREAYRQTNTEAFF.